These T cell receptor beta chains were read from a single sample in a study of cytomegalovirus exposure and HLA in healthy donors. The table came from immunoSEQ multiplex PCR; TCRdb's copy has only in-frame clones and leaves some out. The sample shows some 140,000 clones, more than 75% of them seen only once. The sequenced sample consisted of PBMCs. All receptors come from a female donor in good health and CMV-seronegative. The CDR3 runs from the conserved cysteine through the conserved F or W. The D gene is left open where the match is weak. Clone sizes are given selectively: once, few, many, or a class where the clone is expanded.

D,V,size,J,DNA,CDR3
TRBD2,TRBV10-3,once,TRBJ2-3,TGTGCCATCAGTGCCGCTAGCGGGAGGTCGAGCACAGATACGCAGTATTTT,CAISAASGRSSTDTQYF
NA,TRBV4-3,NA,TRBJ2-3,TGCGCCAGCAGCCAAGATGATGTCGGTATCACAGATACGCAGTATTTT,CASSQDDVGITDTQYF
NA,TRBV5-3,NA,TRBJ1-1,TGTGCCAGAAGCTTGGTGGTTCGGCAGGATGGACTGGGTGAAGCTTTCTTT,CARSLVVRQDGLGEAFF
NA,TRBV30,few,TRBJ1-2,TGTGCCTGGAGTGCCGCACAGGGAAGCTACACCTTC,CAWSAAQGSYTF
NA,TRBV30,NA,TRBJ2-7,TGTGCCTGGAGAGCGACAGGCCCTTCCTACGAGCAGTACTTC,CAWRATGPSYEQYF
NA,TRBV12-5,NA,TRBJ1-6,TGTGCTAGTGGCTTGGGGGCTGGGGTAGGCGGGAATTCACCCCTCCACTTT,CASGLGAGVGGNSPLHF
NA,TRBV2,NA,TRBJ1-2,TGTGCCAGCAGGACAGGCGATGGCTACACCTTC,CASRTGDGYTF
NA,TRBV15,NA,TRBJ2-1,TGTGCCACCAGCAGAGGCGGAAGGAATGAGCAGTTCTTC,CATSRGGRNEQFF
NA,TRBV2,NA,TRBJ2-5,TGTGCCAGCAGTGGCGGGACGGCTGAAGAGACCCAGTACTTC,CASSGGTAEETQYF
NA,TRBV6-1,NA,TRBJ1-5,TGTGCCAGCAGTGTAACGGGGTATCAGCCCCAGCATTTT,CASSVTGYQPQHF
TRBD2,TRBV5-1,NA,TRBJ2-3,TGCGCCAGCAGCGGCGGACTAGCAGCGACAGATACGCAGTATTTT,CASSGGLAATDTQYF
TRBD2,TRBV14,NA,TRBJ2-2,TGTGCCAGCAGCCGAGTCTTAGACCCCGAGCGGGGTTCCGGGGAGCTGTTTTTT,CASSRVLDPERGSGELFF
TRBD1,TRBV27,NA,TRBJ1-5,TGTGCCAGCAGGACAGGGGCTGTTGGCAATCAGCCCCAGCATTTT,CASRTGAVGNQPQHF
TRBD2,TRBV6-1,NA,TRBJ2-2,TGTGCCAGCAGTGGGGGGCGGGGGGCTAACACCGGGGAGCTGTTTTTT,CASSGGRGANTGELFF
NA,TRBV11-2,NA,TRBJ2-2,TGTGCCAGCAGCTTTGGAGGAACGAACACCGGGGAGCTGTTTTTT,CASSFGGTNTGELFF